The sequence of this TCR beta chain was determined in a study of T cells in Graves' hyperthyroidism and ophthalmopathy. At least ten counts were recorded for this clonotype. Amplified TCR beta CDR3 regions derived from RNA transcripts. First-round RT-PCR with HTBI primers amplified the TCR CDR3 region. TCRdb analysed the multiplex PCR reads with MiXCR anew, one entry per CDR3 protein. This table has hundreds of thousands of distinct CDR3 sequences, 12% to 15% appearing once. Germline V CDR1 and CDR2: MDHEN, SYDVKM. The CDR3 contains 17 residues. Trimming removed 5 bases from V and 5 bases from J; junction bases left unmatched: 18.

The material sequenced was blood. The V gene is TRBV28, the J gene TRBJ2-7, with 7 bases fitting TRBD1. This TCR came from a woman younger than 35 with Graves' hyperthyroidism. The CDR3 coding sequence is TGTGCCAGCAGTCCAAAATGGTGGGACAGTTCTATCAACGAGCAGTACTTC. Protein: CASSPKWWDSSINEQYF.